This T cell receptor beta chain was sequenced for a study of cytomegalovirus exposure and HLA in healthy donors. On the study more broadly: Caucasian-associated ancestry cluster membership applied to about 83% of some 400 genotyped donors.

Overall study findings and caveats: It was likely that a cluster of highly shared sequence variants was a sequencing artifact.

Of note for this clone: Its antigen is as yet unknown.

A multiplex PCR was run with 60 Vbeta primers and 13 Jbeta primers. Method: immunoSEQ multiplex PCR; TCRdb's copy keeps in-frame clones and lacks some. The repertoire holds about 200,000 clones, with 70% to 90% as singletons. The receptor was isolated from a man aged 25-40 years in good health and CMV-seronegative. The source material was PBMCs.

This CDR3 is CASSPVTGGNEQFF. The CDR3, as DNA: TGTGCCAGCAGCCCCGTGACAGGGGGCAATGAGCAGTTCTTC. J is TRBJ2-1 and V is TRBV13, with 9 positions matching TRBD1. This CDR3 region has 14 residues. V shed 5 bases, J shed 6 bases, and the junction held 5 bases outside the gene matches. The germline V gene has CDR1 PRHDT and CDR2 FYEKMQ (reference sequence). The full variable domain, rest sourced from reference TRBV13 and TRBJ2-1, is AAGVIQSPRHLIKEKRETATLKCYPIPRHDTVYWYQQGPGQDPQFLISFYEKMQSDKGSIPDRFSAQQFSDYHSELNMSSLELGDSALYFCASSPVTGGNEQFFGPGTRLTVL.